A selection of T cell receptor beta chains follows, all from one sample in a study of blood T cell repertoires in COVID-19. Here immunoSEQ multiplex PCR was the method, and the copy in TCRdb shows in-frame clones only, minus some. The sample consists of about 170,000 clones, around 77% of them appearing once. Sequencing used peripheral blood. Source of these receptors: a man between 65 and 79 years old with acute or convalescent COVID-19. CDR3s include the opening cysteine and the closing phenylalanine or tryptophan. The D gene is left open where the match is weak. Clone size is given for some rows only: seen once, a few or many times, or a class if the clone is expanded.

size: once
V: TRBV3-1/TRBV3-2
J: TRBJ2-3
D: TRBD2
CDR3: CASSQTSGAFTDTQYF
DNA: TGTGCCAGCAGCCAGACTAGCGGGGCTTTCACAGATACGCAGTATTTT

size: once
V: TRBV18
J: TRBJ2-1
D: NA
CDR3: CASREVGGQYNEQFF
DNA: TGTGCCAGCCGAGAGGTCGGGGGGCAGTACAATGAGCAGTTCTTC

size: NA
V: TRBV3-1/TRBV3-2
J: TRBJ2-7
D: TRBD2
CDR3: CASSHRGGLDHEQYF
DNA: TGTGCCAGCAGCCATCGGGGGGGCCTCGACCACGAGCAGTACTTC

size: NA
V: TRBV6-5
J: TRBJ2-2
D: NA
CDR3: CASSYYRNTGELFF
DNA: TGTGCCAGCAGTTACTACAGAAACACCGGGGAGCTGTTTTTT

size: NA
V: TRBV7-9
J: TRBJ1-2
D: NA
CDR3: CASSLGAQGNGYTF
DNA: TGTGCCAGCAGCTTAGGCGCTCAGGGAAATGGCTACACCTTC

size: NA
V: TRBV11-2
J: TRBJ1-1
D: TRBD1
CDR3: CASSLDPGGLNTEAFF
DNA: TGTGCCAGCAGCCTTGACCCAGGGGGTTTGAACACTGAAGCTTTCTTT

size: NA
V: TRBV28
J: TRBJ2-5
D: NA
CDR3: CASSFIGPRGETQYF
DNA: TGTGCCAGCAGTTTCATTGGGCCTCGTGGAGAGACCCAGTACTTC

size: many
V: TRBV6-6
J: TRBJ2-7
D: TRBD2
CDR3: CASSHTTSGRGSYEQYF
DNA: TGTGCCAGCAGTCACACGACTAGCGGGAGGGGGTCCTACGAGCAGTACTTC

size: NA
V: TRBV11-3
J: TRBJ2-1
D: TRBD2
CDR3: CASSFLGRALVNEQFF
DNA: TGTGCCAGCAGCTTTCTTGGGAGGGCCCTCGTGAATGAGCAGTTCTTC

size: NA
V: TRBV24-1
J: TRBJ2-1
D: NA
CDR3: CATSDGTGGLYNEQFF
DNA: TGTGCCACCAGTGATGGGACGGGGGGCCTTTACAATGAGCAGTTCTTC

size: NA
V: TRBV29-1
J: TRBJ1-2
D: NA
CDR3: CSVEDPGDNNYGYTF
DNA: TGCAGCGTTGAAGATCCCGGCGACAATAACTATGGCTACACCTTC

size: NA
V: TRBV6-5
J: TRBJ1-5
D: NA
CDR3: CASSSILTGNQPQHF
DNA: TGTGCCAGCAGTTCTATCCTCACGGGTAATCAGCCCCAGCATTTT

size: NA
V: TRBV6-4
J: TRBJ2-7
D: TRBD2
CDR3: CASSDSGLAGGSPPCEQYF
DNA: TGTGCCAGCAGTGACTCGGGGCTAGCGGGAGGTTCCCCCCCTTGCGAGCAGTACTTC

size: few
V: TRBV5-4
J: TRBJ2-7
D: TRBD1
CDR3: CASSLGLTGIEQYF
DNA: TGTGCCAGCAGCTTGGGGTTGACAGGGATCGAGCAGTACTTC

size: NA
V: TRBV5-6
J: TRBJ2-3
D: TRBD2
CDR3: CASSLISGSADTQYF
DNA: TGTGCCAGCAGCTTGATTAGCGGGAGTGCAGATACGCAGTATTTT

size: NA
V: TRBV19
J: TRBJ1-4
D: NA
CDR3: CASSISRKGGEKLFF
DNA: TGTGCCAGTAGTATATCGAGAAAGGGGGGGGAAAAACTGTTTTTT

size: NA
V: TRBV19
J: TRBJ1-2
D: NA
CDR3: CASSISTGNYGYTF
DNA: TGTGCCAGTAGTATCTCTACAGGGAACTATGGCTACACCTTC

size: NA
V: TRBV19
J: TRBJ1-1
D: TRBD1
CDR3: CASSIDGTASTEAFF
DNA: TGTGCCAGTAGTATAGATGGGACAGCATCCACTGAAGCTTTCTTT

size: NA
V: TRBV28
J: TRBJ1-1
D: NA
CDR3: CASSSGVNTEAFF
DNA: TGTGCCAGCAGTTCCGGGGTGAACACTGAAGCTTTCTTT

size: few
V: TRBV4-1
J: TRBJ2-5
D: NA
CDR3: CASSQERETQYF
DNA: TGCGCCAGCAGCCAAGAGCGGGAGACCCAGTACTTC

size: few
V: TRBV2
J: TRBJ1-5
D: NA
CDR3: CASSYDSLQPQHF
DNA: TGTGCCAGCAGTTATGACAGTTTACAGCCCCAGCATTTT

size: NA
V: TRBV14
J: TRBJ2-1
D: NA
CDR3: CASSQEATSYNEQFF
DNA: TGTGCCAGCAGCCAAGAAGCCACCTCCTACAATGAGCAGTTCTTC

size: NA
V: TRBV18
J: TRBJ2-3
D: NA
CDR3: CASSPPAGLSDTQYF
DNA: TGTGCCAGCTCACCACCTGCGGGACTTTCAGATACGCAGTATTTT

size: once
V: TRBV24-1
J: TRBJ2-7
D: TRBD2
CDR3: CATSDLPSGSSTYEQYF
DNA: TGTGCCACCAGTGATTTACCTAGCGGGAGTAGCACCTACGAGCAGTACTTC

size: NA
V: TRBV7-9
J: TRBJ2-5
D: NA
CDR3: CASSLNTADQETQYF
DNA: TGTGCCAGCAGCTTAAATACAGCAGACCAAGAGACCCAGTACTTC

size: few
V: TRBV19
J: TRBJ1-1
D: TRBD1
CDR3: CASSPTGGGTEAFF
DNA: TGTGCCAGTAGTCCGACAGGGGGGGGCACTGAAGCTTTCTTT

size: few
V: TRBV10-3
J: TRBJ2-3
D: TRBD2
CDR3: CAISISGESTDTQYF
DNA: TGTGCCATCAGCATTAGCGGGGAAAGCACAGATACGCAGTATTTT

size: few
V: TRBV7-2
J: TRBJ2-5
D: TRBD2
CDR3: CASSPLAGGIETQYF
DNA: TGTGCCAGCAGCCCACTAGCGGGGGGGATAGAGACCCAGTACTTC

size: once
V: TRBV6-5
J: TRBJ1-2
D: TRBD1
CDR3: CASSPGQGGYTF
DNA: TGTGCCAGCAGCCCGGGACAGGGTGGCTACACCTTC

size: once
V: TRBV6-5
J: TRBJ1-1
D: NA
CDR3: CASSYADRLTEAFF
DNA: TGTGCCAGCAGTTACGCGGACAGACTCACTGAAGCTTTCTTT

size: NA
V: TRBV11-3
J: TRBJ1-5
D: NA
CDR3: CASSLRSARLGQPQHF
DNA: TGTGCCAGCAGCTTGCGATCGGCACGGCTAGGTCAGCCCCAGCATTTT

size: few
V: TRBV6-1
J: TRBJ1-1
D: TRBD1
CDR3: CASSEAPTGYTEAFF
DNA: TGTGCCAGCAGTGAAGCCCCGACAGGGTACACTGAAGCTTTCTTT

size: NA
V: TRBV28
J: TRBJ1-5
D: NA
CDR3: CASSLADQPQHF
DNA: TGTGCCAGCAGTTTAGCGGATCAGCCCCAGCATTTT

size: once
V: TRBV19
J: TRBJ1-2
D: NA
CDR3: CASSYIGTVRGPGGYTF
DNA: TGTGCCAGTAGCTATATAGGCACCGTGCGGGGGCCCGGTGGCTACACCTTC

size: NA
V: TRBV6-1
J: TRBJ2-6
D: TRBD2
CDR3: CASSEVGSSGRTGANVLTF
DNA: TGTGCCAGCAGTGAAGTTGGTTCTAGCGGGAGGACTGGGGCCAACGTCCTGACTTTC

size: few
V: TRBV5-4
J: TRBJ1-4
D: NA
CDR3: CASSQGRQSNEKLFF
DNA: TGTGCCAGCAGCCAGGGTCGACAGAGTAATGAAAAACTGTTTTTT

size: NA
V: TRBV11-2
J: TRBJ1-1
D: NA
CDR3: CASTGGNWNTEAFF
DNA: TGTGCCAGCACCGGGGGAAACTGGAACACTGAAGCTTTCTTT

size: many
V: TRBV2
J: TRBJ2-7
D: TRBD2
CDR3: CASSELGTSSPPGEQYF
DNA: TGTGCCAGCAGTGAATTGGGGACTAGCTCCCCTCCTGGCGAGCAGTACTTC

size: NA
V: TRBV4-1
J: TRBJ1-1
D: NA
CDR3: CASSHMVNEAFF
DNA: TGCGCCAGCAGCCATATGGTTAATGAGGCTTTCTTT

size: NA
V: TRBV27
J: TRBJ2-3
D: NA
CDR3: CASSLVRGTDTQYF
DNA: TGTGCCAGCAGTTTAGTCAGGGGCACAGATACGCAGTATTTT

size: NA
V: TRBV19
J: TRBJ1-3
D: NA
CDR3: CASSNGVAGNTIYF
DNA: TGTGCCAGTAGTAACGGGGTGGCTGGAAACACCATATATTTT